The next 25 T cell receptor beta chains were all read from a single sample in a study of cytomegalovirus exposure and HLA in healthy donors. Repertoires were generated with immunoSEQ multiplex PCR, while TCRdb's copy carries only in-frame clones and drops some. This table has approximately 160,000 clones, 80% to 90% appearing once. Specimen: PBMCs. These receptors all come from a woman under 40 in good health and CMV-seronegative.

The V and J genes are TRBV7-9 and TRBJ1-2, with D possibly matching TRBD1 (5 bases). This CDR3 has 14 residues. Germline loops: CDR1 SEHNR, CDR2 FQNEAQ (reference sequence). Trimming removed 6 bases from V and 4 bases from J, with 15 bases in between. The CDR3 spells CASRPTQGPYGYTF. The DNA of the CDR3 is TGTGCCAGCAGACCTACTCAGGGACCCTATGGCTACACCTTC.

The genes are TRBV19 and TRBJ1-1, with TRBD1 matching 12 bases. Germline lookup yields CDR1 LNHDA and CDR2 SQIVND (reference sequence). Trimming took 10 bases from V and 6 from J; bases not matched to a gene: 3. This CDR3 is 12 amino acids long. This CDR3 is CAIGTGGPEAFF. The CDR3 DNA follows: TGTGCCATCGGGACAGGGGGCCCTGAAGCTTTCTTT.

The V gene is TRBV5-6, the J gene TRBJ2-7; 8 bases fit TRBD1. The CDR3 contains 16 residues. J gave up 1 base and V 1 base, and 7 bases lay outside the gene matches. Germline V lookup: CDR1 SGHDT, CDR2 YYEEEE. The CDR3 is CASSLTPGQDSYEQYF. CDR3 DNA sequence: TGTGCCAGCAGCTTGACTCCGGGACAGGATTCCTACGAGCAGTACTTC.

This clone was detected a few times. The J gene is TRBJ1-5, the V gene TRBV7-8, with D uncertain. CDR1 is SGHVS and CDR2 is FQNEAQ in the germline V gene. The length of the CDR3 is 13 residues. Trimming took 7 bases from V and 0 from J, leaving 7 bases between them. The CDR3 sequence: CASTVYSNQPQHF. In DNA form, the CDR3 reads TGTGCCAGCACCGTATATAGCAATCAGCCCCAGCATTTT.

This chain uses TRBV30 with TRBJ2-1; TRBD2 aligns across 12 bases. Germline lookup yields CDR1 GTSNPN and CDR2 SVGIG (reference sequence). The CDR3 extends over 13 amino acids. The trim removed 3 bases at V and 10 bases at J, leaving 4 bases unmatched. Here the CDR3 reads CAWSGGLAGEQFF. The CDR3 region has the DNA TGTGCCTGGAGCGGGGGACTAGCGGGCGAGCAGTTCTTC. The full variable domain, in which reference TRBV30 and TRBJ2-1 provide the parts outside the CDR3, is SQTIHQWPATLVQPVGSPLSLECTVEGTSNPNLYWYRQAAGRGLQLLFYSVGIGQISSEVPQNLSASRPQDRQFILSSKKLLLSDSGFYLCAWSGGLAGEQFFGPGTRLTVL.

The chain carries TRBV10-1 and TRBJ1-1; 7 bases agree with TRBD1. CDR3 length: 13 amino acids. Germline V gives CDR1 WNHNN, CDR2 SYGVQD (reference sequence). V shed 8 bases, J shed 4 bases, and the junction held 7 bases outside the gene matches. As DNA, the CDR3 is TGCGCCAGCCTTAACAGGGGCGGCACTGAAGCTTTCTTT. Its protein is CASLNRGGTEAFF.

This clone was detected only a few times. Written as DNA, the CDR3 is TGTGCCAGCACGCCGGGACAGGGCTCGGGGTATGAGCAGTACTTC. This sequence encodes CASTPGQGSGYEQYF. The chain is built from TRBV2 and TRBJ2-7; 9 nucleotides match TRBD1. The V segment lost 7 bases and the J segment 7 bases; nucleotides outside the gene matches: 14. From germline, CDR1 is SNHLY and CDR2 FYNNEI. The CDR3 has 15 residues.

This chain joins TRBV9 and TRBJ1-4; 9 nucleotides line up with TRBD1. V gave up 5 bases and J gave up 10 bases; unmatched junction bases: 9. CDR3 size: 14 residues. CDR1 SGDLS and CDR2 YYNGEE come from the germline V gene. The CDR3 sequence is CASSAPGQGRKLFF. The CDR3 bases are TGTGCCAGCAGTGCTCCGGGACAGGGAAGAAAACTGTTTTTT.

Written as DNA, the CDR3 is TGTGCCAGTGGATTGGCTAGCACAGATACGCAGTATTTT. Its translation: CASGLASTDTQYF. The chain is built from TRBV19 and TRBJ2-3; no clear D. The CDR3 length is 13 residues. Trimming left V 8 bases short and J 0 bases short, with 9 bases between. Germline CDR1 is LNHDA and CDR2 is SQIVND (reference sequence). Variable domain in full (rest from reference TRBV19 and TRBJ2-3): DGGITQSPKYLFRKEGQNVTLSCEQNLNHDAMYWYRQDPGQGLRLIYYSQIVNDFQKGDIAEGYSVSREKKESFPLTVTSAQKNPTAFYLCASGLASTDTQYFGPGTRLTVL.

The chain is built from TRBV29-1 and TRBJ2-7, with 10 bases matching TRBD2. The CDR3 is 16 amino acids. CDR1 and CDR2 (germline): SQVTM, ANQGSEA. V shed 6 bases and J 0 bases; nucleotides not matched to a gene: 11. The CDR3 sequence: CSVLLRLAGGSYEQYF. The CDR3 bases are TGCAGCGTCCTACTTAGACTAGCGGGCGGCTCCTACGAGCAGTACTTC.

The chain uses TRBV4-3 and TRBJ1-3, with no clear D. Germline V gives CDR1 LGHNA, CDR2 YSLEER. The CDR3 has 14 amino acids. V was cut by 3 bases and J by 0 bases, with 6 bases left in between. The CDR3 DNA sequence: TGCGCCAGCAGCCAGACCAGCTCTGGAAACACCATATATTTT. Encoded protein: CASSQTSSGNTIYF.

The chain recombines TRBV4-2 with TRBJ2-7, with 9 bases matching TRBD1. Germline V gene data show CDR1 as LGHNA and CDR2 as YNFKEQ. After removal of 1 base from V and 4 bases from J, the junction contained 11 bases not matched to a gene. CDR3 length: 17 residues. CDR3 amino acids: CASSQGFRTTGGYEQYF. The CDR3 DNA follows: TGTGCCAGCAGCCAAGGATTCCGAACGACAGGGGGGTACGAGCAGTACTTC.

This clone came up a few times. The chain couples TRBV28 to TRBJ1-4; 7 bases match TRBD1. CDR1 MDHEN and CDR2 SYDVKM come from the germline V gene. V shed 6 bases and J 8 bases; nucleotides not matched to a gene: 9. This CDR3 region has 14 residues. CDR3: CASRNPTGSEKLFF. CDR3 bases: TGTGCCAGCAGGAACCCGACAGGGAGCGAAAAACTGTTTTTT.

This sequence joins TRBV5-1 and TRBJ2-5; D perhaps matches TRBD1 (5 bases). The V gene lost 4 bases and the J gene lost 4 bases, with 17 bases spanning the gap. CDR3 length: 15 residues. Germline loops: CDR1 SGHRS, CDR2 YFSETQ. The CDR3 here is CASSHQGQWAETQYF. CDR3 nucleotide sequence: TGCGCCAGCAGCCACCAGGGCCAATGGGCAGAGACCCAGTACTTC.

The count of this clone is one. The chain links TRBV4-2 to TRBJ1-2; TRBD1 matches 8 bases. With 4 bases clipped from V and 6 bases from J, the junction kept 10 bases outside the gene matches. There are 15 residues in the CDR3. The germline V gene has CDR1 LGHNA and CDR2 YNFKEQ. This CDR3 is CASSPPDRGPNGYTF. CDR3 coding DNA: TGTGCCAGCAGCCCCCCCGACAGGGGCCCAAATGGCTACACCTTC.

The CDR3 reads CSGATLNRGAFF. DNA of the CDR3: TGCAGCGGGGCGACCCTAAACAGGGGAGCTTTCTTT. The V call is TRBV29-1, the J call TRBJ1-1, with 7 bases matching TRBD1. With 7 bases clipped from V and 10 bases from J, the junction kept 12 bases outside the gene matches. This CDR3 comprises 12 residues. Germline lookup yields CDR1 SQVTM and CDR2 ANQGSEA. The variable domain in full, with the rest retrieved from reference TRBV29-1 and TRBJ1-1, is SAVISQKPSRDICQRGTSLTIQCQVDSQVTMMFWYRQQPGQSLTLIATANQGSEATYESGFVIDKFPISRPNLTFSTLTVSNMSPEDSSIYLCSGATLNRGAFFGQGTRLTVV.

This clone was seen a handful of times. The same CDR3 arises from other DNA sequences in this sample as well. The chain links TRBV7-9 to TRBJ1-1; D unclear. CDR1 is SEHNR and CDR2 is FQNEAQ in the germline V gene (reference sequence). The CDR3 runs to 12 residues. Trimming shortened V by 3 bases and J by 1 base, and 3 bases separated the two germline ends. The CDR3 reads CASSFGNTEAFF. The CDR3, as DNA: TGTGCCAGCAGCTTTGGGAACACTGAAGCTTTCTTT.

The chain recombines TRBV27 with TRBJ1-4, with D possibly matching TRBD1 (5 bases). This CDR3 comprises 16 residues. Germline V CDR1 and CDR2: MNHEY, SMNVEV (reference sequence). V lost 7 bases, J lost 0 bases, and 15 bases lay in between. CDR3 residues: CASKEGSLATNEKLFF. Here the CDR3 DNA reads TGTGCCAGCAAGGAGGGGAGCCTAGCAACTAATGAAAAACTGTTTTTT.

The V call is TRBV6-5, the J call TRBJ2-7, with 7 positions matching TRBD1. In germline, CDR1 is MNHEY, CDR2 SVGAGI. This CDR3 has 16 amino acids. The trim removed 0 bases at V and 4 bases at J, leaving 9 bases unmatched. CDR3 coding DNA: TGTGCCAGCAGTTACTCCTGGTCCAGGGGGATATACGAGCAGTACTTC. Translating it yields CASSYSWSRGIYEQYF.

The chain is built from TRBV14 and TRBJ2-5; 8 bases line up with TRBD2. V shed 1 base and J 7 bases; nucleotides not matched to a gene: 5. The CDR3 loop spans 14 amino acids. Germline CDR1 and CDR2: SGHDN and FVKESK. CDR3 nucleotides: TGTGCCAGCAGCCAAGCTGTTGCGGGAGGGACCCAGTACTTC. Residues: CASSQAVAGGTQYF.

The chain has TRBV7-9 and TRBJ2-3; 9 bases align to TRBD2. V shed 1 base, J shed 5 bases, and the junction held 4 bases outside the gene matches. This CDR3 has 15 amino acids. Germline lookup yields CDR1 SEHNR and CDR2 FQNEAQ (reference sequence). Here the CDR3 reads CASSLGGGAQDTQYF. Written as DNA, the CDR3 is TGTGCCAGCAGCTTAGGCGGGGGGGCCCAAGATACGCAGTATTTT. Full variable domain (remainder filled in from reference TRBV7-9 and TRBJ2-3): DTGVSQNPRHKITKRGQNVTFRCDPISEHNRLYWYRQTLGQGPEFLTYFQNEAQLEKSRLLSDRFSAERPKGSFSTLEIQRTEQGDSAMYLCASSLGGGAQDTQYFGPGTRLTVL.

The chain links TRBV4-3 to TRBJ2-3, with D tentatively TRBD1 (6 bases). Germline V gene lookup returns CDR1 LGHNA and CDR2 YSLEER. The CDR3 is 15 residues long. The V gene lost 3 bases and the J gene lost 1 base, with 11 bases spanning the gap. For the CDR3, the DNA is TGCGCCAGCAGCCAGATGGACAGAGGCACAGATACGCAGTATTTT. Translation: CASSQMDRGTDTQYF.

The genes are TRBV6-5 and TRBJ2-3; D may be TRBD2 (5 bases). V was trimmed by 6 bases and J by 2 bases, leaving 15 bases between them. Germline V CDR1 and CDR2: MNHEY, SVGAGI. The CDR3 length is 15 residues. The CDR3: CASSLIRGITDTQYF. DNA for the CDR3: TGTGCCAGCAGCCTGATAAGAGGGATCACAGATACGCAGTATTTT.

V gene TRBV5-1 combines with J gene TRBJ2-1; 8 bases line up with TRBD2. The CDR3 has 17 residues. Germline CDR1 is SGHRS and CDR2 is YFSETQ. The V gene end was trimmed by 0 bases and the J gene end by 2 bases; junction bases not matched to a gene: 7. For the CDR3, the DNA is TGCGCCAGCAGCTTGGCCTCGTCGGGACTAGCCTACAATGAGCAGTTCTTC. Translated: CASSLASSGLAYNEQFF.

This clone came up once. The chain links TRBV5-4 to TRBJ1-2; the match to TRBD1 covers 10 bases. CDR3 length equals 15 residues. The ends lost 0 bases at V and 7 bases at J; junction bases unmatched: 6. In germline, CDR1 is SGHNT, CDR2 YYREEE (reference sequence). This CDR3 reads CASSLELGTGAGYTF. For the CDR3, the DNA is TGTGCCAGCAGCTTGGAGCTAGGGACAGGGGCTGGCTACACCTTC.